The subject of this entry is one TCR beta chain. Its binding antigen is unknown. Nothing much larger sits one base from this clone, and base qualities are not available. The sample is drawn from a study of cytomegalovirus exposure and HLA in healthy donors (dated 2017 in TCRdb). For context, the study as a whole: The roughly 670 repertoires of the first cohort and the 120 validation repertoires were produced on the same platform, according to a later analysis. The study aimed to test whether cataloging public T cell receptors could reveal signatures of past pathogen exposure. In addition to the first cohort of 666 subjects, a separate validation cohort of under 150 different subjects was used. To predict cytomegalovirus infection status, the study combined high-throughput TCR immunosequencing, statistical association of individual TCRs with disease status, and machine learning. What the study reported, not specific to this receptor: Most TCR sequences were observed very rarely across donors, whereas some public TCRs were present in many individuals. The validation cohort had no HLA typing available for a later analysis, so co-occurrence within that cohort was assessed over all 120 or so repertoires. The study gave a list of some 150 TCR beta chains associated with cytomegalovirus. In both the original and validation cohorts, the classifier was reported to diagnose cytomegalovirus status with high specificity and sensitivity. In vitro tests confirmed that a few of the cytomegalovirus-associated TCR beta chains recognize cytomegalovirus antigens. In a later analysis, TCRs clustered in the first cohort were found to also tend to co-occur in the 130 or so validation repertoires, with about 93% of cluster scores above 0. The authors suggested that the approach could potentially be extended to other disease states and immunological phenotypes.

Libraries were prepared through the immunoSEQ multiplex PCR assay. The paper's data handling went like this. A statistical classification framework was developed to diagnose cytomegalovirus status using the catalog of TCR beta chain sequences. TCRdb limited this immuneACCESS table to in-frame rearrangements with V and J called. A share of clones is missing; checked studies link under half to unresolved V genes, and the rest is unexplained. V, J and clone size were drawn from that table, and D and trimming were deduced from the DNA. Here the sample has fewer than 200,000 clones; more than 65% occur a single time. 2.5% to 3% of the sample belongs to the ten largest clones. The donors were included in the validation cohort of 130 or so subjects, a group kept apart from the roughly 700-subject first cohort. The CDR3 runs 16 amino acids, cysteine and phenylalanine included. Here the CDR3 DNA is all that survives: 48 bases in frame from base 1. Relative to germline, V is missing 3 bases and J is missing 5 bases, with 10 bases of the junction outside any gene match. Based on the germline V gene, the CDR1 and CDR2 sequences are KGHSH and LQKENI.

The sequence links TRBV18 to TRBJ2-1; 7 nucleotides in the junction match TRBD2. Sample: PBMCs. The TCR comes from a woman aged 18-29 years in good health and CMV-seropositive. The bases read TGTGCCAGCTCACCGCAGATAGGACTAGATGACAATGAGCAGTTCTTC. It specifies CASSPQIGLDDNEQFF.